These 5 T cell receptor beta chains originate from one sample sequenced in a study of PD-1 blockade in classical Hodgkin lymphoma. This sample's time point: newly diagnosed, previously untreated cHL patient sample. Assay used: immunoSEQ multiplex PCR; TCRdb lists only in-frame clones, some missing. The repertoire holds roughly 70,000 clones, over 85% seen once, with over 2.5% in the top ten. Sequencing used peripheral blood mononuclear cells (PBMCs). These receptors were obtained from a human donor with classical Hodgkin lymphoma.

This chain connects TRBV6-1 to TRBJ1-2, with 8 bases aligning to TRBD1. The CDR3 consists of 13 residues. V lost 3 bases to trimming and J lost 9 bases; unmatched junction nucleotides: 6. CDR1 and CDR2 from the germline V gene are MNHNS and SASEGT. For the CDR3, the DNA is TGTGCCAGCAGTGAGACAGGGGTCTTGAGCTACACCTTC. This codes for CASSETGVLSYTF.

This chain joins TRBV28 and TRBJ1-5; D gene ambiguous. The CDR3 runs 13 residues. V was trimmed by 5 bases and J by 7 bases, leaving 12 bases between them. The germline V gene encodes CDR1 MDHEN and CDR2 SYDVKM. The CDR3 DNA follows: TGTGCCAGCAGTCCCCCCTTTGGGCAGCCCCAGCATTTT. It specifies CASSPPFGQPQHF.

The gene calls are TRBV1 and TRBJ1-6. TRBV1 corresponds to a pseudogene. The CDR3 is 20 amino acids. The CDR3 reads CTSSQDLSDGQSSYNSPLHF. In nucleotides, the CDR3 is TGCACCAGCAGCCAAGATCTTTCGGACGGCCAGAGCTCCTATAATTCACCCCTCCACTTT.

This chain connects TRBV28 to TRBJ2-7, with D perhaps matching TRBD1 (6 bases). The CDR3 consists of 12 residues. Germline CDR1 reads MDHEN; CDR2 reads SYDVKM. Trimming took off 1 base at V and 8 bases at J, with 9 bases between the two ends. The CDR3: CASSLYRDKQYF. CDR3 sequence (DNA): TGTGCCAGCAGTTTATATCGGGACAAGCAGTACTTC.

The V and J genes are TRBV6-5 and TRBJ1-5; no clear D gene. Germline values: CDR1 MNHEY, CDR2 SVGAGI. The CDR3 totals 15 residues. V lost 7 bases to trimming and J lost 5 bases, with 18 bases between them. The chain's CDR3 is CASMRTYTSDQPQHF. DNA for the CDR3: TGTGCCAGCATGAGGACCTACACCTCGGATCAGCCCCAGCATTTT.